This T cell receptor beta chain comes out of a study of OX40 agonist ivuxolimab in advanced cancers. TCRdb's copy holds only in-frame clones and misses some; the assay was immunoSEQ multiplex PCR. The sample contains approximately 47,000 clones, around nine tenths of which appear only once. The germline gives CDR1 SNHLY, CDR2 FYNNEI. This CDR3 is 12 amino acids long. V gave up 4 bases and J gave up 8 bases, with 11 bases separating them. The chain recombines TRBV2 with TRBJ1-1; D not resolved. This clonotype was obtained from an adult with an advanced solid tumor such as melanoma, head and neck, liver or kidney cancer. This specimen was CD4+ or CD8+ T cells sorted from blood, taken in a trial of the OX40 agonist ivuxolimab. The CDR3 nucleotides read TGTGCCAGCAGTGCTCTCGGAAAGGAAGCTTTCTTT. It yields the protein CASSALGKEAFF.